These T cell receptor beta chains were read from a single sample in a study of blood T cell repertoires in COVID-19. This table comes from immunoSEQ multiplex PCR, and its TCRdb copy is limited to in-frame clones, with some not included. The table has about 77,000 clones, less than 85% seen once. Sample: peripheral blood. These receptors all come from a woman aged 70-85 years with acute or convalescent COVID-19. The CDR3 runs from the conserved cysteine through the conserved F or W.

CDR3: CASSLLRQGSSPLHF; J: TRBJ1-6; V: TRBV7-8
CDR3: CASGPGNRDEQFF; J: TRBJ2-1; V: TRBV12-5
CDR3: CASSTRDGTGYNTEAFF; J: TRBJ1-1; V: TRBV5-4
CDR3: CASSEGYLGSGYEQYF; J: TRBJ2-7; V: TRBV6-1
CDR3: CASSVTAGSQETQYF; J: TRBJ2-5; V: TRBV6-4
CDR3: CASSIGLSTDTQYF; J: TRBJ2-3; V: TRBV9
CDR3: CASSSRQGGEQFF; J: TRBJ2-1; V: TRBV5-4
CDR3: CASRTGGFYGYTF; J: TRBJ1-2; V: TRBV2
CDR3: CASSLRSGGNEQFF; J: TRBJ2-1; V: TRBV7-9
CDR3: CASSEVQGEAYGYTF; J: TRBJ1-2; V: TRBV6-1
CDR3: CASSLALGRVTEAFF; J: TRBJ1-1; V: TRBV7-9
CDR3: CASSTGPGTGIPNEKLFF; J: TRBJ1-4; V: TRBV5-1
CDR3: CASSLREGDSPLHF; J: TRBJ1-6; V: TRBV4-1
CDR3: CASTDRASGNTIYF; J: TRBJ1-3; V: TRBV5-1
CDR3: CASSEFQGADTQYF; J: TRBJ2-3; V: TRBV25-1
CDR3: CASTLGRADGYTF; J: TRBJ1-2; V: TRBV12-3/TRBV12-4
CDR3: CASSSTLTGQGAFF; J: TRBJ1-1; V: TRBV7-2
CDR3: CASSALAVTYTDTQYF; J: TRBJ2-3; V: TRBV5-1
CDR3: CASSLAGGSQEQFF; J: TRBJ2-1; V: TRBV7-2
CDR3: CASSIELNAGAGEQYF; J: TRBJ2-7; V: TRBV19
CDR3: CATSGLGGTGELFF; J: TRBJ2-2; V: TRBV24-1
CDR3: CASTTTSGDTDTQYF; J: TRBJ2-3; V: TRBV19
CDR3: CASSLADLGQGANTGELFF; J: TRBJ2-2; V: TRBV7-6
CDR3: CASSRQGPSEKLFF; J: TRBJ1-4; V: TRBV11-3
CDR3: CASSLGDRGRVRETQYF; J: TRBJ2-5; V: TRBV5-1
CDR3: CASSSTGGRSGNTIYF; J: TRBJ1-3; V: TRBV5-6
CDR3: CASSYISGGDTKNIQYF; J: TRBJ2-4; V: TRBV19
CDR3: CASSQGAQGGHEQYF; J: TRBJ2-7; V: TRBV4-1
CDR3: CASSPWTSGVRGELFF; J: TRBJ2-2; V: TRBV9